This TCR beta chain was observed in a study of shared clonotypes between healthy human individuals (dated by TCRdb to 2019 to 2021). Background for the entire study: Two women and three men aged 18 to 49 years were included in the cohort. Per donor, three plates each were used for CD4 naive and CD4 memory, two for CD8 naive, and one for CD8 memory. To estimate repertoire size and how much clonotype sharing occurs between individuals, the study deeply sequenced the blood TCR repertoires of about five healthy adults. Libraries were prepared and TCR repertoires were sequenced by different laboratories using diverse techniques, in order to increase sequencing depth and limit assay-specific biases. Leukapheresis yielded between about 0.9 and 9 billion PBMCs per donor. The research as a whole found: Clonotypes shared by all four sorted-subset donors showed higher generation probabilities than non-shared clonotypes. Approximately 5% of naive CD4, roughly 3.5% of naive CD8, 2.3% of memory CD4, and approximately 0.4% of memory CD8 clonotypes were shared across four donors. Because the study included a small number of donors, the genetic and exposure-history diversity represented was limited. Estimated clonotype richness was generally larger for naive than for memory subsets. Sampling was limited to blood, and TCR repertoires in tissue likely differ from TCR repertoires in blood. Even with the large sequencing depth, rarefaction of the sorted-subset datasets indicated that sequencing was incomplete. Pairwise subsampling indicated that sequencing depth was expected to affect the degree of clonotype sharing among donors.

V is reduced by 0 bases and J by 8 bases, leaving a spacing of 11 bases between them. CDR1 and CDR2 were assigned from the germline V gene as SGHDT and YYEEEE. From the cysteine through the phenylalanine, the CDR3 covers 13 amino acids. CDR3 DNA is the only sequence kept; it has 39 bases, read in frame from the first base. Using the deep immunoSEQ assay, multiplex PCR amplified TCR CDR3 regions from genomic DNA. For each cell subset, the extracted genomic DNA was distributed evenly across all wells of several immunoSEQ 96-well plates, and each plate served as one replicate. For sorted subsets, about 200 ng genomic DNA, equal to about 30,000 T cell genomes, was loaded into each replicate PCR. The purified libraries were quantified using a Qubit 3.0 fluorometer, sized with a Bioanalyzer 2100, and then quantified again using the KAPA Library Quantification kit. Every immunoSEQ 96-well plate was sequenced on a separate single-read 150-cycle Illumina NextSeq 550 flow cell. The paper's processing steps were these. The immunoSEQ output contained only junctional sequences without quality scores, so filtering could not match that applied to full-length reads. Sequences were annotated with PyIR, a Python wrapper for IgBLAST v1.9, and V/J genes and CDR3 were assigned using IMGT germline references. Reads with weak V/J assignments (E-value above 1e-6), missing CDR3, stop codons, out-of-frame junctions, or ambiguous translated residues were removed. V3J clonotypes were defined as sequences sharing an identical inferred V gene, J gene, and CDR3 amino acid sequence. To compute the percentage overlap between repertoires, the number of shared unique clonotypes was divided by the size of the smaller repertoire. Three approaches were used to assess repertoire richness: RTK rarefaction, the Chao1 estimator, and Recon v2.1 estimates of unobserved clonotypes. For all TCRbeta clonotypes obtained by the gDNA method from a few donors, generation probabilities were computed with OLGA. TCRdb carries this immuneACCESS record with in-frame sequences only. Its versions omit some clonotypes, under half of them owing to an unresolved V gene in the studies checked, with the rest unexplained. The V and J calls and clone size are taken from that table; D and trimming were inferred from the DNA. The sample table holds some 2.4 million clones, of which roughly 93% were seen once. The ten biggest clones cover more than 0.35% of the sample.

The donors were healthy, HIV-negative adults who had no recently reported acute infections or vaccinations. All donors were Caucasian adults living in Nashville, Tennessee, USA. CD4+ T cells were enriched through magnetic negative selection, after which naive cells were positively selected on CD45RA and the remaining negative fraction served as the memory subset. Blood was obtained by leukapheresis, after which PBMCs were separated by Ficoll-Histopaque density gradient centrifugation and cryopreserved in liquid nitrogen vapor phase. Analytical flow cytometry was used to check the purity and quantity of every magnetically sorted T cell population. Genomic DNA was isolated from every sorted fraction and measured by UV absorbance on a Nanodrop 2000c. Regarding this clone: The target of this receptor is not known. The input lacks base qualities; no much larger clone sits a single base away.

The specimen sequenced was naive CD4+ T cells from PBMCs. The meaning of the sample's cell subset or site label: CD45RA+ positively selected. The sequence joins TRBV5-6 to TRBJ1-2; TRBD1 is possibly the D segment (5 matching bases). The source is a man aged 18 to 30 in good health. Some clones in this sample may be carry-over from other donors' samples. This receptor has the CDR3 CASSLGREGGYTF. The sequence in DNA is TGTGCCAGCAGCTTGGGCAGGGAAGGAGGCTACACCTTC.